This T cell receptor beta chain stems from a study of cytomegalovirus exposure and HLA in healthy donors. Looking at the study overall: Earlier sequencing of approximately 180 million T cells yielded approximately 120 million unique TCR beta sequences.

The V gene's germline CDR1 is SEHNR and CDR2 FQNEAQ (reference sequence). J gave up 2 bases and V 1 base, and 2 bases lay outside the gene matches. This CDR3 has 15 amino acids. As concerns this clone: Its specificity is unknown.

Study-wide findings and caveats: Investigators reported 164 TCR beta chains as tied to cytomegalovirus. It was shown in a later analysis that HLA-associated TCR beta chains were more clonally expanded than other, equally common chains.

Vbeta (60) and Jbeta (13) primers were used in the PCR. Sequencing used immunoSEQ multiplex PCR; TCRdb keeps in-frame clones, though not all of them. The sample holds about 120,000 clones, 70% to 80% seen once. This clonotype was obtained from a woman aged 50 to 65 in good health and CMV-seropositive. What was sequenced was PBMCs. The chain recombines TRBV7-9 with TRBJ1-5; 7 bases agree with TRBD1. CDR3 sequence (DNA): TGTGCCAGCAGCTTAGACAGGGGTGGCAATCAGCCCCAGCATTTT. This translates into CASSLDRGGNQPQHF.